This TCR beta chain was profiled in a study of T cell changes during pregnancy in multiple sclerosis. Clones were read by immunoSEQ multiplex PCR, and TCRdb kept only the in-frame ones, dropping some. This sample carries 50,000 to 80,000 clones, 75% to 95% of them seen once, and the ten largest clones take roughly 5%. This CDR3 spans 12 amino acids. CDR1 MNHEY and CDR2 SVGAGI come from the germline V gene. The ends lost 8 bases at V and 7 bases at J; junction bases unmatched: 2. The TCR comes from a female donor with multiple sclerosis, enrolled in a pregnancy study. The material sequenced was CD8+ T cells from peripheral blood mononuclear cells, taken before pregnancy. The J gene is TRBJ2-5, the V gene TRBV6-5; 12 bases align to TRBD2. CDR3 bases: TGTGCCAGCCTAGCGGGAGGGGGGACCCAGTACTTC. The encoded protein is CASLAGGGTQYF.